This T cell receptor (beta chain) was recovered during a study of Ad26.COV2.S vaccination and SARS-CoV-2 variants. About the research overall: Donor was one of the participants in the Ad26.COV2.S arm of the COV1001 trial. The authors gave Ad26.COV2.S intramuscularly, either once or twice 56 days apart.

The treatment: over 15 received Ad26.COV2.S at low or high dose, single or two shots; roughly 5 received placebo; per-sample allocation not given. The samples date from day 63 after the first vaccine or placebo injection. CDR3 length: 14 residues. Trimming took 8 bases from V and 6 from J; bases not matched to a gene: 11. Germline CDR1 reads LNHDA; CDR2 reads SQIVND (reference sequence). Study-level findings and limits: Vaccine recipients and placebo recipients showed similar non-spike TCR breadth. Researchers cautioned that TCR breadth and depth analyses may have underestimated total T cell responses.

Notes on this clone: The antigen is undetermined.

TCRdb keeps only in-frame clones here, not all; method: immunoSEQ multiplex PCR. The sample lists fewer than 400,000 clones; about nine tenths were seen once. Sequencing used peripheral blood, obtained in a trial of Ad26.COV2.S vaccine versus placebo. J is TRBJ2-7 and V is TRBV19; 9 bases are a match to TRBD1. This TCR came from a person between 18 and 59 years old who received the Ad26.COV2.S COVID-19 vaccine or a placebo. DNA for the CDR3: TGTGCCAGTGGGGCGGGGACAGGGCTTCTCGAGCAGTACTTC. It is translated as CASGAGTGLLEQYF.